The sequence of this TCR beta chain was determined in a study of neurological immune-mediated disorders. General study findings and limits: Grouping of repertoires by phylogeny put those of 18 of 34 multiple sclerosis patients into a single related-CDR3 cluster, a possible signature.

5'RACE with 10-nucleotide random UMIs produced the cDNA. Each CDR3 protein gets one entry after TCRdb re-called the 5' RACE reads with MiXCR. The table includes just under 60,000 distinct CDR3 sequences, 2% to 3% detected once. The CDR3 is 12 amino acids. The germline CDR1 and CDR2 sequences are ENHRY and SYGVKD. This clonotype was recorded a few times. The antigen is not known. This may be a read error: a much more frequent sequence differs by one nucleotide. Sequencing was carried out using PBMCs. The chain couples TRBV10-3 to TRBJ2-1; TRBD2 matches at 8 bases. The receptor was isolated from a man aged 45 to 65 with multiple sclerosis. The CDR3 DNA reads as TGTGACAACAAAAACGGGGGGGATGAGCAGTTCTTC. This codes for CDNKNGGDEQFF.